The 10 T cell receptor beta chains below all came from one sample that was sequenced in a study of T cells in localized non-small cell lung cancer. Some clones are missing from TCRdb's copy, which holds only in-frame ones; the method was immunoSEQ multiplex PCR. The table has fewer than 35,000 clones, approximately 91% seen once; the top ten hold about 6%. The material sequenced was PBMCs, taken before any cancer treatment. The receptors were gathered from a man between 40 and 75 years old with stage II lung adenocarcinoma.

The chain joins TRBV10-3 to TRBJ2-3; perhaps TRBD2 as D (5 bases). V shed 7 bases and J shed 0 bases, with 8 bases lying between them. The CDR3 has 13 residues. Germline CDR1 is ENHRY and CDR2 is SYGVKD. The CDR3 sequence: CAIKGESTDTQYF. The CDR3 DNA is TGTGCCATCAAGGGAGAGAGCACAGATACGCAGTATTTT.

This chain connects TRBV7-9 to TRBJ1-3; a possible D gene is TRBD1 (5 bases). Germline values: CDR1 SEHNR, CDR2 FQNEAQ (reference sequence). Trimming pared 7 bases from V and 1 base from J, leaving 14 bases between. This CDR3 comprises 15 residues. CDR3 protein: CASTPGGGSGNTIYF. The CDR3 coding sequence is TGTGCCAGCACCCCCGGGGGGGGGTCTGGAAACACCATATATTTT.

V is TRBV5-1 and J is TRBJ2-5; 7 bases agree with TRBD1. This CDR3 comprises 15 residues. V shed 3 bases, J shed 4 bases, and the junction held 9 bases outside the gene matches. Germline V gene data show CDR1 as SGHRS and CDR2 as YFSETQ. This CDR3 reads CASSWNTGTAETQYF. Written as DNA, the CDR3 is TGCGCCAGCAGCTGGAATACCGGGACAGCAGAGACCCAGTACTTC.

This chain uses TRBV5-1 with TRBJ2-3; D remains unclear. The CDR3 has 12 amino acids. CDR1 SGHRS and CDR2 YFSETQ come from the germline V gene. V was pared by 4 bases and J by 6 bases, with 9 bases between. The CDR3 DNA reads TGCGCCAGCAGCCAGACACTTGATACGCAGTATTTT. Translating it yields CASSQTLDTQYF.

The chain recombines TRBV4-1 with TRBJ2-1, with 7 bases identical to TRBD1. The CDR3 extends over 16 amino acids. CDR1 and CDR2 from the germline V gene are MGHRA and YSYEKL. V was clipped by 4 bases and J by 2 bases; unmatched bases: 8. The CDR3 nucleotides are TGCGCCAGCAGCCGTACGACAGGGTTCACCTACAATGAGCAGTTCTTC. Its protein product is CASSRTTGFTYNEQFF.

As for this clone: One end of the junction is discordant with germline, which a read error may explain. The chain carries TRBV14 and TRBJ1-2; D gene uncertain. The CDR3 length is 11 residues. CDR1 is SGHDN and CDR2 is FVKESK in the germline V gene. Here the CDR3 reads CASSQEVSVYF. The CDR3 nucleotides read TGTGCCAGCAGCCAAGAGGTATCGGTTTACTTC.

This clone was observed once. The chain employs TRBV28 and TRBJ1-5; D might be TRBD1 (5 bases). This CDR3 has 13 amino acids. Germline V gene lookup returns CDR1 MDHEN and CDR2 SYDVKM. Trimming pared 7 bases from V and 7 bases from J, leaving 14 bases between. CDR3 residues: CASIRGGNQPQHF. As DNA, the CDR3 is TGTGCCAGCATCCGGGGGGGAAACCAGCCCCAGCATTTT.

The CDR3 DNA sequence: TGTGCCAGTAGTCGTCCGGGCCACAGCTCCTACAATGAGCAGTTCTTC. This gives the protein CASSRPGHSSYNEQFF. V gene TRBV19 combines with J gene TRBJ2-1; no reliable D call. This CDR3 contains 16 residues. The V end lost 5 bases, the J end lost 0 bases, and 14 bases lay between the germline ends. Germline loops: CDR1 LNHDA, CDR2 SQIVND (reference sequence).

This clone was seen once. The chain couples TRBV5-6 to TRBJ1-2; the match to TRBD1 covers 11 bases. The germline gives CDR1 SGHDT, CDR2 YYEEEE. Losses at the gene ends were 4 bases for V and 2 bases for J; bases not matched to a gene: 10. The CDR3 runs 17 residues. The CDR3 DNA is TGTGCCAGCAGCCTCGGGACAGGGGGTTCCTCGAACTATGGCTACACCTTC. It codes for CASSLGTGGSSNYGYTF.

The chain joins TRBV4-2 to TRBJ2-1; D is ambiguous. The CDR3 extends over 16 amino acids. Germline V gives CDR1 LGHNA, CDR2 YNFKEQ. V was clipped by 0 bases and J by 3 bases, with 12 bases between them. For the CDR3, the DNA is TGTGCCAGCAGCCAAGATAACGACCCCGGCTACAATGAGCAGTTCTTC. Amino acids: CASSQDNDPGYNEQFF.